Below are 32 T cell receptor beta chains sequenced from a single sample in a study of CD8+ T cells in alopecia areata. Sequencing templates came from extracted RNA that was reverse transcribed into cDNA. Assay: immunoSEQ multiplex PCR; the TCRdb copy retains only in-frame clones and omits some. Seen here are 200,000 to 250,000 clones, under 60% observed once, and the top ten hold roughly 1.5%. Regarding treatment: oral pan-JAK inhibitor, 5-10 mg twice daily. The material was CD4+ T cells sorted from blood, obtained at week 4, from a patient treated with tofacitinib. The receptors here all came from a human donor with alopecia areata.

The V gene is TRBV5-6, the J gene TRBJ2-5; 11 nucleotides line up with TRBD2. Germline loops: CDR1 SGHDT, CDR2 YYEEEE. Germline trimming cut 1 base from V and 2 bases from J; bases unmatched to any gene: 4. The CDR3 is 16 residues long. CDR3 bases: TGTGCCAGCAGCTTGACTAGCGGGGGCGGACAAGAGACCCAGTACTTC. This sequence encodes CASSLTSGGGQETQYF.

V usage is TRBV9 and J usage is TRBJ1-1; no clear D gene. V was clipped by 0 bases and J by 12 bases, with 18 bases between them. CDR1 is SGDLS, CDR2 YYNGEE, per germline. The CDR3 runs to 14 residues. CDR3: CASSVEDPSLFTFF. The CDR3 nucleotides read TGTGCCAGCAGCGTAGAAGACCCGTCGTTATTCACTTTCTTT.

This rearrangement joins TRBV15 to TRBJ1-1, with unresolved D. CDR3 length equals 11 residues. Trimming removed 5 bases at V and 2 bases at J, with 3 bases between. The germline V gene has CDR1 LNHNV and CDR2 YYDKDF (reference sequence). CDR3 loop: CATSLNTEAFF. CDR3 nucleotide sequence: TGTGCCACCAGCCTAAACACTGAAGCTTTCTTT. Looking up the rest from reference TRBV15 and TRBJ1-1 gives the full variable domain: DAMVIQNPRYQVTQFGKPVTLSCSQTLNHNVMYWYQQKSSQAPKLLFHYYDKDFNNEADTPDNFQSRRPNTSFCFLDIRSPGLGDTAMYLCATSLNTEAFFGQGTRLTVV.

This clone has only one observation. V gene TRBV27 combines with J gene TRBJ1-2, with D unclear. The CDR3 length is 14 residues. Trimming pared 7 bases from V and 4 bases from J, leaving 16 bases between. Germline CDR1 and CDR2: MNHEY and SMNVEV (reference sequence). CDR3 sequence: CASMGAGGIYGYTF. As DNA, the CDR3 is TGTGCCAGCATGGGAGCCGGAGGAATCTATGGCTACACCTTC.

The chain joins TRBV6-6 to TRBJ1-2; D might be TRBD1 (5 bases). Trimming pared 8 bases from V and 5 bases from J, leaving 15 bases between. The CDR3 is made up of 13 amino acids. Germline V gene lookup returns CDR1 MNHNY and CDR2 SVGAGI (reference sequence). CDR3 DNA sequence: TGTGCCAGCCTAGAAGGGGTCGGGTATGGCTACACCTTC. As protein: CASLEGVGYGYTF.

This chain connects TRBV9 to TRBJ1-1; D perhaps matches TRBD1 (5 bases). Germline V lookup: CDR1 SGDLS, CDR2 YYNGEE. The CDR3 is 14 residues long. V lost 0 bases and J 5 bases, leaving 11 bases between the germline ends. The CDR3 here is CASSVVGGGTEAFF. The CDR3 coding sequence is TGTGCCAGCAGCGTAGTGGGGGGAGGTACTGAAGCTTTCTTT.

This clone has more than one count but fewer than ten. V usage is TRBV19 and J usage is TRBJ1-5; 11 nucleotides match TRBD1. The length of the CDR3 is 15 residues. From germline, CDR1 is LNHDA and CDR2 SQIVND (reference sequence). V shed 4 bases and J 6 bases; nucleotides not matched to a gene: 5. The DNA for the CDR3 is TGTGCCAGTAGTACCACCGGGACAGGGGGTCAGCCCCAGCATTTT. Encoded protein: CASSTTGTGGQPQHF. Complete variable domain (other parts from reference TRBV19 and TRBJ1-5): DGGITQSPKYLFRKEGQNVTLSCEQNLNHDAMYWYRQDPGQGLRLIYYSQIVNDFQKGDIAEGYSVSREKKESFPLTVTSAQKNPTAFYLCASSTTGTGGQPQHFGDGTRLSIL.

The chain recombines TRBV18 with TRBJ1-1; the D gene is possibly TRBD1 (5 bases). From germline, CDR1 is KGHSH and CDR2 LQKENI. Trimming removed 5 bases at V and 8 bases at J, with 18 bases between. This CDR3 comprises 14 residues. DNA of the CDR3: TGTGCCAGCTCATCAGGGATGGGGCAGTCGGAAGCTTTCTTT. Residues: CASSSGMGQSEAFF.

This clone was found a few times. This chain links TRBV11-1 with TRBJ2-7; TRBD2 is a possible D gene (5 bases). Germline V CDR1 and CDR2: SGHAT, FQDESV (reference sequence). With 5 bases removed from V and 2 bases from J, the gap between germline ends came to 13 bases. The CDR3 length is 14 residues. The CDR3 region has the DNA TGTGCCAGCAGCCCGCGGACTGTAACCTACGAGCAGTACTTC. It codes for CASSPRTVTYEQYF.

This chain joins TRBV4-3 and TRBJ2-6, with D possibly matching TRBD2 (6 bases). Germline CDR1 LGHNA, CDR2 YSLEER. CDR3 length: 20 residues. With 0 bases removed from V and 4 bases from J, the gap between germline ends came to 22 bases. CDR3 sequence (DNA): TGCGCCAGCAGCCAAGAAAGTAGCCTAGGGCGGGATTTCGGGGCCAACGTCCTGACTTTC. Protein sequence: CASSQESSLGRDFGANVLTF.

This sequence joins TRBV6-1 and TRBJ2-3, with D uncertain. V gave up 2 bases and J gave up 13 bases, with 19 bases separating them. Germline V gene lookup returns CDR1 MNHNS and CDR2 SASEGT. This CDR3 contains 14 residues. CDR3 sequence: CASSESVGRVEEYF. In DNA form, the CDR3 reads TGTGCCAGCAGTGAATCGGTGGGCCGCGTCGAGGAGTATTTT.

The chain uses TRBV5-6 and TRBJ2-1; D gene unclear. The CDR3 length is 12 residues. Germline CDR1 SGHDT, CDR2 YYEEEE. The V end lost 2 bases, the J end lost 8 bases, and 8 bases lay between the germline ends. As DNA, the CDR3 is TGTGCCAGCAGCTTCGGTCAGTATGAGCAGTTCTTC. Its protein product is CASSFGQYEQFF.

The chain combines TRBV29-1 with TRBJ2-5; D possibly matches TRBD1 or TRBD2 (5 bases each). CDR3 length equals 12 residues. The germline gives CDR1 SQVTM, CDR2 ANQGSEA. V was shortened by 4 bases and J by 4 bases, with 10 bases between the two germline ends. CDR3 nucleotide sequence: TGCAGCGTTGGAGGGACGGTAGAGACCCAGTACTTC. It yields the protein CSVGGTVETQYF.

This chain uses TRBV9 with TRBJ2-7, with D possibly matching TRBD1 (5 bases). Between the trimmed V and J ends, which lost 3 bases and 2 bases, there was a span of 12 bases. Germline-derived CDR1 and CDR2 are SGDLS and YYNGEE. The CDR3 contains 14 residues. The CDR3 protein is CASSEGPGAYEQYF. The CDR3 nucleotides are TGTGCCAGCAGCGAGGGGCCAGGAGCCTACGAGCAGTACTTC. Full variable domain (remainder filled in from reference TRBV9 and TRBJ2-7): DSGVTQTPKHLITATGQRVTLRCSPRSGDLSVYWYQQSLDQGLQFLIQYYNGEERAKGNILERFSAQQFPDLHSELNLSSLELGDSALYFCASSEGPGAYEQYFGPGTRLTVT.

CDR3 amino acids: CASSLDLGSTDTQYF. Here the CDR3 DNA reads TGTGCCAGCAGCTTGGATTTGGGTAGCACAGATACGCAGTATTTT. The genes are TRBV5-6 and TRBJ2-3, with D uncertain. The CDR3 is made up of 15 amino acids. CDR1 is SGHDT, CDR2 YYEEEE, per germline. Trimming pared 0 bases from V and 0 bases from J, leaving 8 bases between.

The V and J genes are TRBV5-1 and TRBJ2-2; 10 nucleotides agree with TRBD1. CDR1 and CDR2 (germline): SGHRS, YFSETQ. The J segment lost 6 bases and the V segment lost 1 base, leaving 6 bases of the junction unmatched. CDR3 length: 16 amino acids. CDR3 loop: CASSLLGTGASGELFF. The CDR3 coding sequence is TGCGCCAGCAGCTTGCTTGGGACAGGGGCCTCCGGGGAGCTGTTTTTT.

This chain uses TRBV10-3 with TRBJ2-3; D possibly corresponds to TRBD2 (5 bases). The germline V gene encodes CDR1 ENHRY and CDR2 SYGVKD. The CDR3 is made up of 14 amino acids. The V and J ends lost 7 bases and 6 bases respectively, with 17 bases between them. The CDR3 DNA is TGTGCCATCACCAAAACACGGGATGCGGATACGCAGTATTTT. Its protein is CAITKTRDADTQYF.

The rearrangement uses TRBV29-1 and TRBJ1-2; TRBD1 matches 7 bases. Germline V gene sequence: CDR1 SQVTM, CDR2 ANQGSEA. CDR3 length equals 13 residues. With 7 bases clipped from V and 7 bases from J, the junction kept 12 bases outside the gene matches. CDR3 sequence: CSAMQGDGGGYTF. The CDR3 coding sequence is TGCAGCGCCATGCAGGGGGATGGCGGTGGCTACACCTTC.

The rearrangement links TRBV5-1 to TRBJ1-3; the match to TRBD1 covers 8 bases. Trimming removed 4 bases from V and 0 bases from J; junction bases left unmatched: 9. The CDR3 loop spans 17 amino acids. Germline V lookup: CDR1 SGHRS, CDR2 YFSETQ. This CDR3 is CASSGKAGGISGNTIYF. CDR3 nucleotides: TGCGCCAGCAGCGGAAAGGCAGGGGGCATCTCTGGAAACACCATATATTTT.

This clone has a handful of counts. The CDR3 bases are TGTGCCAGCAGACTTACTAGCGGGGGGACGCAAGAGACCCAGTACTTC. It yields the protein CASRLTSGGTQETQYF. J is TRBJ2-5 and V is TRBV2, with 12 bases that match TRBD2. Trimming took 6 bases from V and 2 from J; bases not matched to a gene: 7. This CDR3 has 16 amino acids. The germline V gene encodes CDR1 SNHLY and CDR2 FYNNEI.

V is TRBV2 and J is TRBJ1-2; D is unresolved. Trimming removed 6 bases at V and 8 bases at J, with 10 bases between. Germline V gene sequence: CDR1 SNHLY, CDR2 FYNNEI. This CDR3 is built from 11 residues. This CDR3 is CASSEDWGYTF. Written as DNA, the CDR3 is TGTGCCAGCAGCGAGGATTGGGGCTACACCTTC.

The chain couples TRBV7-9 to TRBJ2-5; D unresolved. CDR1 and CDR2 from the germline V gene are SEHNR and FQNEAQ (reference sequence). The CDR3 contains 12 residues. Deletions cut 1 base from V and 5 bases from J, with 5 bases between. The CDR3 region has the DNA TGTGCCAGCAGCTTAGTCCGGGAGACCCAGTACTTC. Protein: CASSLVRETQYF.

The gene calls are TRBV7-2 and TRBJ2-2; 14 nucleotides match TRBD2. The ends lost 6 bases at V and 5 bases at J; junction bases unmatched: 2. The CDR3 consists of 15 residues. Germline values: CDR1 SGHTA, CDR2 FQGNSA. DNA of the CDR3: TGTGCCAGCAGTCGGACTAGCGGGGGGACCGGGGAGCTGTTTTTT. Translation gives CASSRTSGGTGELFF.

The rearrangement joins TRBV29-1 to TRBJ1-1, with a possible D match to TRBD1 (5 bases). This CDR3 is built from 14 residues. CDR1 and CDR2 from the germline V gene are SQVTM and ANQGSEA. Trimming took 7 bases from V and 0 from J, leaving 15 bases between them. CDR3 region: CSAVDSRMNTEAFF. The CDR3 DNA reads TGCAGCGCCGTCGACAGCCGCATGAACACTGAAGCTTTCTTT.

The CDR3 spells CASSEGANSPLHF. CDR3 DNA: TGTGCCAGCAGTGAAGGGGCCAATTCACCCCTCCACTTT. The chain uses TRBV25-1 and TRBJ1-6, with a possible D match to TRBD1 (5 bases). This CDR3 has 13 residues. From germline, CDR1 is MGHDK and CDR2 SYGVNS. The V end lost 2 bases, the J end lost 7 bases, and 6 bases lay between the germline ends.

The chain combines TRBV6-6 with TRBJ1-2; tentatively, D is TRBD1 (6 bases). V was cut by 5 bases and J by 9 bases, with 19 bases left in between. This CDR3 has 14 residues. CDR1 MNHNY and CDR2 SVGAGI come from the germline V gene (reference sequence). CDR3 sequence reads: CASSLEGDKGRYTF. In nucleotides, the CDR3 is TGTGCCAGCAGTCTCGAGGGGGACAAAGGACGCTACACCTTC.

The chain employs TRBV29-1 and TRBJ1-2; unclear D gene. Germline loops: CDR1 SQVTM, CDR2 ANQGSEA. The CDR3 runs to 16 residues. Trimming left V 4 bases short and J 0 bases short, with 18 bases between. CDR3 in amino acids: CSVALRLGRANYGYTF. The DNA of the CDR3 is TGCAGCGTTGCCTTGCGACTGGGTAGGGCTAACTATGGCTACACCTTC.

This clone turned up a few times. J is TRBJ2-6 and V is TRBV25-1, with 7 bases identical to TRBD1. The V segment lost 5 bases and the J segment 0 bases; nucleotides outside the gene matches: 7. The CDR3 covers 17 residues. The germline V gene encodes CDR1 MGHDK and CDR2 SYGVNS. The CDR3 reads CASSLWDSISGANVLTF. The DNA of the CDR3 is TGTGCCAGCAGTCTGTGGGACAGTATCTCTGGGGCCAACGTCCTGACTTTC.

The V gene is TRBV5-8, the J gene TRBJ2-5; 8 nucleotides align to TRBD2. Trimming at V came to 4 bases and at J to 5 bases, leaving 4 bases not matched to a gene. Germline V lookup: CDR1 SGHTS, CDR2 YDEGEE. The CDR3 runs 13 residues. The CDR3 here is CASSQAGVETQYF. CDR3 nucleotide sequence: TGTGCCAGCAGCCAAGCGGGGGTTGAGACCCAGTACTTC.

J is TRBJ1-4 and V is TRBV29-1; D not resolved. This CDR3 region has 12 residues. The V and J ends lost 0 bases and 8 bases respectively, with 7 bases between them. Germline V gene data show CDR1 as SQVTM and CDR2 as ANQGSEA. CDR3 region: CSVEDSREKLFF. As DNA, the CDR3 is TGCAGCGTTGAAGATTCCCGGGAAAAACTGTTTTTT.

This clone turned up a few times. The J gene is TRBJ1-2, the V gene TRBV25-1; 7 bases are a match to TRBD1. The germline V gene has CDR1 MGHDK and CDR2 SYGVNS. J lost 8 bases, V lost 2 bases, and 8 bases had no gene match. The CDR3 has 14 amino acids. The CDR3 DNA follows: TGTGCCAGCAGTGAACGACAGGGCAGAGGAGGCTACACCTTC. Its protein product is CASSERQGRGGYTF.

J is TRBJ1-2 and V is TRBV7-3, with D unclear. Trimming shortened V by 5 bases and J by 8 bases, and 12 bases separated the two germline ends. The CDR3 covers 12 residues. Germline V gene sequence: CDR1 SGHTA, CDR2 FQGTGA. CDR3 sequence: CASSTRRRGYTF. CDR3 DNA sequence: TGTGCCAGCAGCACCCGCCGTCGGGGCTACACCTTC.